The TCR beta chain under discussion was sequenced for a study of blood T cell repertoires in COVID-19. Study at large: Italy, Spain and the United States were the sources of the convalescent and acute COVID-19 samples. PBMCs, B-cell-depleted T cells, or T cells were the source of the cDNA or gDNA that made up the material.

The authors' processing: Amplified reference gene primers provided the basis for estimating nucleated cell counts. TCRdb's table, derived via immunoSEQ multiplex PCR, lists solely in-frame clones and lacks some. That table is the source of V, J and clone size, and D and trimming were worked out from the DNA. The data contain about 160,000 clones, 75% to 90% of them singletons. Unmatched junction bases numbered 7, after V lost 0 bases and J lost 2 bases. Germline-derived CDR1 and CDR2 are MGHRA and YSYEKL. The CDR3 loop spans 18 amino acids. This sequence was found in a woman aged 80 or over with active or convalescent COVID-19. This chain joins TRBV4-1 and TRBJ2-2; 9 nucleotides match TRBD2. Sequencing used peripheral blood. The CDR3 sequence is CASSQDGSRGGNTGELFF. CDR3 coding DNA: TGCGCCAGCAGCCAAGATGGTTCGCGGGGGGGCAACACCGGGGAGCTGTTTTTT.